This entry concerns a single T cell receptor beta chain. The source of the sample is a study of blood T cell repertoires in COVID-19. Whole-study context: Donors in the United States, Italy and Spain gave samples during acute or convalescent COVID-19. PBMCs, B-cell-depleted T cells, or T cells provided the cDNA or gDNA that made up the material.

From germline, CDR1 is LNHNV and CDR2 YYDKDF (reference sequence). Germline trimming cut 6 bases from V and 0 bases from J; bases unmatched to any gene: 3. The CDR3 is 14 amino acids. Individuals drawn from around 25 US areas were about 18 to 100 years old. Per the study methods: The authors estimated nucleated cell counts from reference gene primer amplification. The assay was immunoSEQ multiplex PCR, and TCRdb's table has in-frame clones only and misses some. V, J and clone size derive from that table, while D and trimming were established from the DNA sequence. The table lists fewer than 400,000 clones, about 90% of them singletons.

Sequencing input: PBMCs or T cells enriched from blood (not recorded which). This chain links TRBV15 with TRBJ1-1; 8 bases are a match to TRBD1. The receptor was isolated from a woman aged 25 to 39 who had recovered from COVID-19. DNA of the CDR3: TGTGCCACCAGTCAGGGGGCTGTGAACACTGAAGCTTTCTTT. Translating gives CATSQGAVNTEAFF.